Shown below are 26 T cell receptor beta chains from a single sample sequenced in a study of T cell repertoires in cytomegalovirus infection. Using its own MiXCR run on the reads, TCRdb lists one record per CDR3 protein. In the table there are a few hundred thousand distinct CDR3 sequences, about 39% of which are singletons. These receptors have no identified antigens. The sample was cultured PBMCs, taken from culture after CMV antigen stimulation. Source of these receptors: a human donor in good health (CMV status not recorded). Some clones in this sample may be carry-over from other donors' samples.

As DNA, the CDR3 is TGCAGTGCTCGACAGGGGGGATTCGGGGAGCAGTACTTC. Protein product: CSARQGGFGEQYF. The V gene is TRBV20-1, the J gene TRBJ2-7, with TRBD1 identical over 9 bases. Germline-derived CDR1 and CDR2 are DFQATT and SNEGSKA (reference sequence). This CDR3 has 13 amino acids. V shed 5 bases, J shed 7 bases, and the junction held 9 bases outside the gene matches.

This chain joins TRBV6-6 and TRBJ1-1, with 8 bases that match TRBD1. V shed 1 base and J 8 bases; nucleotides not matched to a gene: 3. Germline CDR1 and CDR2: MNHNY and SVGAGI (reference sequence). CDR3 length equals 13 residues. The CDR3 DNA is TGTGCCAGCAGTTACTACGGACAGGGCGAAGCTTTCTTT. It is translated as CASSYYGQGEAFF.

The chain uses TRBV7-2 and TRBJ1-1; a weak D match, TRBD1 (5 bases). V lost 8 bases to trimming and J lost 2 bases, with 12 bases between them. CDR3 length equals 13 residues. Per the germline V gene, CDR1 is SGHTA and CDR2 is FQGNSA. This CDR3 is CASRRDPNTEAFF. The CDR3, as DNA: TGTGCCAGCCGCCGGGACCCTAACACTGAAGCTTTCTTT.

This chain uses TRBV6-6 with TRBJ2-7; 7 bases match TRBD2. The germline V gene has CDR1 MNHNY and CDR2 SVGAGI (reference sequence). The CDR3 consists of 11 residues. V was clipped by 10 bases and J by 2 bases; unmatched bases: 2. The CDR3: CATRGAYEQYF. The CDR3 region has the DNA TGTGCCACCCGGGGGGCCTACGAGCAGTACTTC.

This clonotype was seen at least ten times. The J gene is TRBJ1-1, the V gene TRBV7-8, with D unclear. This CDR3 spans 14 amino acids. The V end lost 4 bases, the J end lost 4 bases, and 13 bases lay between the germline ends. The germline V gene has CDR1 SGHVS and CDR2 FQNEAQ. DNA for the CDR3: TGTGCCAGCAGCTCGGGTGAAATGGCCACTGAAGCTTTCTTT. This encodes CASSSGEMATEAFF.

The chain combines TRBV11-2 with TRBJ2-3; the match to TRBD2 covers 11 bases. The CDR3 has 15 amino acids. Looked up from germline, CDR1 is SGHAT and CDR2 is FQNNGV. With 8 bases clipped from V and 6 bases from J, the junction kept 10 bases outside the gene matches. CDR3 sequence (DNA): TGTGCCAGCGCCCCGGGGACTAGCGGTCCCGATACGCAGTATTTT. Translated: CASAPGTSGPDTQYF.

The CDR3 nucleotides read TGTGCCAGCAGCATCGGGGCCAACAATGAGCAGTTCTTC. Residues: CASSIGANNEQFF. The rearrangement links TRBV7-2 to TRBJ2-1; D is possibly TRBD1 or TRBD2 (5 bases each). Trimming took off 5 bases at V and 5 bases at J, with 10 bases between the two ends. CDR3 length equals 13 residues. CDR1 is SGHTA and CDR2 is FQGNSA in the germline V gene.

This sequence joins TRBV7-2 and TRBJ2-5; 11 positions match TRBD1. V gave up 5 bases and J gave up 5 bases; unmatched junction bases: 4. This CDR3 is 14 amino acids long. Germline V gene data show CDR1 as SGHTA and CDR2 as FQGNSA. The CDR3 loop is CASSPDRGLETQYF. The CDR3 DNA sequence: TGTGCCAGCAGCCCGGACAGGGGGCTTGAGACCCAGTACTTC.

The chain's CDR3 is CASRAAGGSTEAFF. CDR3 bases: TGTGCCAGCAGGGCCGCTGGGGGCAGTACTGAAGCTTTCTTT. V and J are TRBV6-2 or TRBV6-3 and TRBJ1-1, with D possibly matching TRBD1 (6 bases). Per the germline V gene, CDR1 is MNHEY and CDR2 is SVGEGT. The CDR3 spans 14 residues. The V end lost 6 bases, the J end lost 5 bases, and 16 bases lay between the germline ends.

In this sample, this clonotype turned up a few times. V and J are TRBV7-2 and TRBJ2-7; TRBD1 or TRBD2 may be the D gene (5 bases each). CDR3 size: 12 residues. Germline CDR1 reads SGHTA; CDR2 reads FQGNSA. V lost 8 bases to trimming and J lost 6 bases, with 14 bases between them. The CDR3 DNA follows: TGTGCCAGCGGGGCTTCTAGCCTCGAGCAGTACTTC. Amino acids: CASGASSLEQYF.

This clonotype occurred many times. The V gene is TRBV7-8, the J gene TRBJ2-3; D not resolved. Trimming stripped 5 bases from V and 2 bases from J, with 14 bases between. Per the germline V gene, CDR1 is SGHVS and CDR2 is FQNEAQ. The CDR3 covers 15 residues. The CDR3 is CASSPKNSLTDTQYF. The CDR3 DNA reads as TGTGCCAGCAGCCCCAAAAACTCCCTCACAGATACGCAGTATTTT.

The chain employs TRBV6-2 or TRBV6-3 and TRBJ2-5, with D perhaps matching TRBD2 (5 bases). The CDR3 has 14 residues. Trimming removed 5 bases from V and 3 bases from J, with 13 bases in between. Germline V CDR1 and CDR2: MNHEY, SVGEGT. CDR3 in DNA: TGTGCCAGCAGTGTTCGGACGGGGAAAGAGACCCAGTACTTC. Its protein product is CASSVRTGKETQYF.

This chain joins TRBV7-2 and TRBJ2-3, with D possibly matching TRBD1 (6 bases). Between the trimmed V and J ends, which lost 5 bases and 6 bases, there was a span of 9 bases. CDR3 length equals 12 residues. Germline values: CDR1 SGHTA, CDR2 FQGNSA. The CDR3 protein is CASSGQMDTQYF. The CDR3 DNA reads TGTGCCAGCAGCGGACAGATGGATACGCAGTATTTT.

This clonotype is a singleton in its sample. CDR3: CSAKGGGTEAFF. As DNA, the CDR3 is TGCAGTGCTAAAGGGGGGGGCACTGAAGCTTTCTTT. This chain uses TRBV20-1 with TRBJ1-1; D might be TRBD1 (6 bases). The CDR3 extends over 12 amino acids. The germline CDR1 and CDR2 sequences are DFQATT and SNEGSKA (reference sequence). Between the trimmed V and J ends, which lost 4 bases and 4 bases, there was a span of 10 bases.

The chain links TRBV28 to TRBJ2-1, with TRBD2 as a possible D gene (5 bases). V lost 3 bases and J lost 7, with 13 bases in between. Germline loops: CDR1 MDHEN, CDR2 SYDVKM. The CDR3 totals 14 residues. The CDR3, as DNA: TGTGCCAGCAGTTTCCAACTAGGACGGAATGAGCAGTTCTTC. It yields the protein CASSFQLGRNEQFF.

The chain links TRBV4-1 to TRBJ2-3; no reliable D call. V was shortened by 2 bases and J by 6 bases, with 15 bases between the two germline ends. Germline V lookup: CDR1 MGHRA, CDR2 YSYEKL. This CDR3 is built from 15 residues. The CDR3 sequence is CASSQIFGSMDTQYF. The CDR3 DNA reads TGCGCCAGCAGCCAAATTTTCGGATCGATGGATACGCAGTATTTT.

There are a few counts of this clonotype. The chain recombines TRBV7-2 with TRBJ2-4; D gene unclear. Germline CDR1 is SGHTA and CDR2 is FQGNSA. V shed 6 bases and J shed 0 bases, with 15 bases lying between them. The CDR3 covers 16 residues. The CDR3, as DNA: TGTGCCAGCAGAGCTGTTGGTCGAAAAGCCAAAAACATTCAGTACTTC. Translating gives CASRAVGRKAKNIQYF.

The chain is built from TRBV7-2 and TRBJ2-7; TRBD1 matches 11 bases. This CDR3 comprises 15 residues. CDR1 is SGHTA, CDR2 FQGNSA, per germline. J was trimmed by 7 bases and V by 5 bases; bases with no gene match: 10. CDR3 coding DNA: TGTGCCAGCAGCCAGGACGGACAGGGGGCTTGGGAGCAGTACTTC. Its protein product is CASSQDGQGAWEQYF. The full variable domain, with the rest looked up from reference TRBV7-2 and TRBJ2-7, is GAGVSQSPSNKVTEKGKDVELRCDPISGHTALYWYRQSLGQGLEFLIYFQGNSAPDKSGLPSDRFSAERTGGSVSTLTIQRTQQEDSAVYLCASSQDGQGAWEQYFGPGTRLTVT.

V gene TRBV6-2 or TRBV6-3 combines with J gene TRBJ2-3, with a weak D call TRBD2 (5 bases). Germline CDR1 reads MNHEY; CDR2 reads SVGEGT. This CDR3 is built from 17 residues. The V end was cut by 0 bases, the J end by 0 bases, with 13 bases between. The CDR3 DNA is TGTGCCAGCAGTTACTCGAATATCGCGGGTAGCACAGATACGCAGTATTTT. As protein: CASSYSNIAGSTDTQYF.

V is TRBV7-2 and J is TRBJ1-2; the match to TRBD1 covers 9 bases. Germline-derived CDR1 and CDR2 are SGHTA and FQGNSA. The CDR3 is 15 residues long. Trimming at V came to 3 bases and at J to 3 bases, leaving 5 bases not matched to a gene. The CDR3 coding sequence is TGTGCCAGCAGCTTTGGGGACAGGGCACACTATGGCTACACCTTC. The encoded protein is CASSFGDRAHYGYTF.

This chain joins TRBV6-5 and TRBJ2-7; maybe TRBD1 (5 bases). Germline CDR1 reads MNHEY; CDR2 reads SVGAGI. V lost 0 bases and J lost 2, with 14 bases in between. The CDR3 is 16 residues long. As DNA, the CDR3 is TGTGCCAGCAGTTACTCGCAGGGAAGTTTTCCCTACGAGCAGTACTTC. As protein: CASSYSQGSFPYEQYF.

The chain is built from TRBV11-2 and TRBJ2-7; maybe TRBD2 (5 bases). The CDR3 has 14 residues. The V end was cut by 2 bases, the J end by 3 bases, with 11 bases between. CDR1 SGHAT and CDR2 FQNNGV come from the germline V gene. As DNA, the CDR3 is TGTGCCAGCAGCTTAAGTCTAGGAGGCTACGAGCAGTACTTC. Its protein product is CASSLSLGGYEQYF.

The J gene is TRBJ2-1, the V gene TRBV19; possible D gene TRBD1, 7 bases. The CDR3 consists of 16 residues. V lost 4 bases and J lost 1, with 14 bases in between. Germline lookup yields CDR1 LNHDA and CDR2 SQIVND (reference sequence). Here the CDR3 DNA reads TGTGCCAGTAGTACCGATGCAGGGGGGTCCTACAATGAGCAGTTCTTC. Translating it yields CASSTDAGGSYNEQFF.

The chain combines TRBV11-2 with TRBJ2-1; the D gene is possibly TRBD1 (6 bases). Trimming took 5 bases from V and 5 from J, leaving 16 bases between them. CDR1 and CDR2 (germline): SGHAT, FQNNGV. The CDR3 covers 15 residues. CDR3 region: CASSPMGHLNNEQFF. The DNA for the CDR3 is TGTGCCAGCAGCCCGATGGGACACCTTAACAATGAGCAGTTCTTC.

The chain has TRBV7-2 and TRBJ2-2, with TRBD2 matching over 7 bases. The CDR3 extends over 16 amino acids. V was pared by 1 base and J by 5 bases, with 7 bases of the junction left unmatched. CDR1 is SGHTA, CDR2 FQGNSA, per germline. The CDR3 DNA sequence: TGTGCCAGCAGCTTAGTGGGAGGGCCGGGGACCGGGGAGCTGTTTTTT. Its translation is CASSLVGGPGTGELFF. Full variable domain (rest looked up from reference TRBV7-2 and TRBJ2-2): GAGVSQSPSNKVTEKGKDVELRCDPISGHTALYWYRQSLGQGLEFLIYFQGNSAPDKSGLPSDRFSAERTGGSVSTLTIQRTQQEDSAVYLCASSLVGGPGTGELFFGEGSRLTVL.

The chain combines TRBV19 with TRBJ1-5; D ambiguous. V lost 5 bases, J lost 13 bases, and 12 bases lay in between. Germline assignment: CDR1 LNHDA and CDR2 SQIVND (reference sequence). The CDR3 covers 11 residues. Here the CDR3 DNA reads TGTGCCAGTAGTTGGCGGGGAGTTCAGCATTTT. This encodes CASSWRGVQHF.